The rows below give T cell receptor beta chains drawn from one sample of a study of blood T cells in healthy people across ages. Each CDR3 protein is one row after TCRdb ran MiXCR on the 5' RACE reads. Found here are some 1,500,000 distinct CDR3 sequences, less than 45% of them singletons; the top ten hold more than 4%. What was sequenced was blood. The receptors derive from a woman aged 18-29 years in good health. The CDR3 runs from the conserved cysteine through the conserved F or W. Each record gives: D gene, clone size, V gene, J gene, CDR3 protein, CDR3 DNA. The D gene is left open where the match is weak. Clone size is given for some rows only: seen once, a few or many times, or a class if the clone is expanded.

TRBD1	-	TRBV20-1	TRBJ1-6	CSARRQGSYNSPLHF	TGCAGTGCTAGACGACAGGGTTCCTATAATTCACCCCTCCACTTT
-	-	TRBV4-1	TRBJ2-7	CASSVGAYYEQYF	TGCGCCAGCAGTGTCGGGGCTTACTACGAGCAGTACTTC
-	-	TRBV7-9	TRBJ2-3	CASGALPGLQLADTQYF	TGTGCCAGCGGCGCTTTACCGGGACTCCAACTTGCAGATACGCAGTATTTT
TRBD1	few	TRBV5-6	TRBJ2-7	CASSSVPGTGYHEQYF	TGTGCCAGCAGCAGTGTTCCCGGGACAGGGTACCACGAGCAGTACTTC
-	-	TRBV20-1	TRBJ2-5	CSAILDRSGEQYF	TGCAGTGCTATACTAGATCGCTCTGGGGAGCAGTACTTC
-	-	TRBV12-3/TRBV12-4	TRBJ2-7	CASSALGGAYNEQYF	TGTGCCAGCTCCGCGCTTGGGGGGGCCTACAATGAGCAGTACTTC
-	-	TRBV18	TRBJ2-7	CASSPVSDEQYF	TGTGCCAGCTCACCGGTTTCCGACGAGCAGTACTTC
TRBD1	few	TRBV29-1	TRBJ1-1	CSVTGTALNTEAFF	TGCAGCGTGACCGGGACAGCGTTGAACACTGAAGCTTTCTTT
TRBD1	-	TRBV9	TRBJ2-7	CASSPQGQASYEQYF	TGTGCCAGCAGCCCCCAAGGACAGGCCTCCTACGAGCAGTACTTC
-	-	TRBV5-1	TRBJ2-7	CASSSRGYESNEQYF	TGCGCCAGCAGCTCCAGGGGATATGAATCGAACGAGCAGTACTTC
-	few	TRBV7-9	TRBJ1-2	CASSQTPYGYTF	TGTGCCAGCAGCCAAACCCCCTATGGCTACACCTTC
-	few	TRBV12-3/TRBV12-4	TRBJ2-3	CASSPKNTQYF	TGTGCCAGCAGCCCTAAGAATACGCAGTATTTT
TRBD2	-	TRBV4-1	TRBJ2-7	CASSQGAPGGYGYEQYF	TGCGCCAGCAGCCAAGGGGCCCCCGGGGGGTATGGCTACGAGCAGTACTTC
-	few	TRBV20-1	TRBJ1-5	CSARTPLMGARAINQPQHF	TGCAGTGCTAGGACCCCCCTAATGGGGGCAAGAGCTATCAATCAGCCCCAGCATTTT
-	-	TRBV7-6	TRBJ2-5	CASSLEMSQETQYF	TGTGCCAGCAGCTTAGAGATGTCACAAGAGACCCAGTACTTC
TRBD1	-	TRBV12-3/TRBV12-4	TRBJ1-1	CASSLVVGQGYEAFF	TGTGCCAGCAGTTTAGTAGTGGGACAGGGATATGAAGCTTTCTTT
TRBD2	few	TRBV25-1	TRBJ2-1	CASSAPTSGSSYNEQFF	TGTGCCAGCAGTGCCCCGACTAGCGGCAGCTCCTACAATGAGCAGTTCTTC
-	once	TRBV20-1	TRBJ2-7	CNADTYNEQYF	TGCAATGCTGACACCTACAATGAGCAGTACTTC
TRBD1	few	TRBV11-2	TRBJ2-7	CASSFGTGAWEQYF	TGTGCCAGCAGCTTCGGGACAGGGGCCTGGGAGCAGTACTTC
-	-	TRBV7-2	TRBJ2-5	CASRRETLNNEQYF	TGTGCCTCTAGGCGGGAAACCTTAAACAATGAGCAGTACTTC
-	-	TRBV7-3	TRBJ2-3	CASSASRLADTQYF	TGTGCCAGCAGCGCTTCCAGGTTAGCAGATACGCAGTATTTT
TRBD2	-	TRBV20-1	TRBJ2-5	CSARDKKLAEYNEQYF	TGCAGTGCTAGAGATAAGAAACTAGCGGAATACAATGAGCAGTACTTC
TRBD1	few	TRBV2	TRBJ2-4	CASRHQGALTKNIQYF	TGTGCCAGCAGACACCAGGGGGCCCTTACCAAAAACATTCAGTACTTC
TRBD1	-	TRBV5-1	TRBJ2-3	CASSRGQNTDTQYF	TGCGCCAGCAGCAGGGGACAGAATACAGATACGCAGTATTTT
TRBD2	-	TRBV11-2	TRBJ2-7	CASSFDSGRASSYEQYF	TGTGCCAGCAGCTTCGATAGCGGGAGGGCGAGCTCCTACGAGCAGTACTTC
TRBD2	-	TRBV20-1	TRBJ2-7	CSAGGDQSDEQYF	TGCAGTGCTGGGGGGGATCAGAGCGACGAGCAGTACTTC
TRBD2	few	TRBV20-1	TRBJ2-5	CSESTLAGIGETQYF	TGCAGTGAAAGCACTCTAGCGGGGATTGGGGAGACCCAGTACTTC
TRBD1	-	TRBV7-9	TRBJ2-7	CASSWDRPPTYNEQYF	TGTGCCAGCAGTTGGGACAGGCCCCCCACCTACAATGAGCAGTACTTC
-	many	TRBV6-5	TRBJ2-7	CASSYSTGISYEQYF	TGTGCCAGCAGTTACTCGACAGGTATCTCCTACGAGCAGTACTTC
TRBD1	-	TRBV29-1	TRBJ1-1	CSVEGHRGMNTEAFF	TGCAGCGTTGAAGGCCACAGGGGAATGAACACTGAAGCTTTCTTT
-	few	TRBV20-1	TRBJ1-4	CSIKGTANEKLFF	TGCAGTATAAAGGGCACGGCTAATGAAAAACTGTTTTTT
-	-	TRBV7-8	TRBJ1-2	CASSDRGLANYGYTF	TGTGCCAGCAGCGACCGAGGATTAGCTAACTATGGCTACACCTTC
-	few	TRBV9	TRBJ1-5	CASSSLGHDNQPQHF	TGTGCCAGCAGCAGCTTGGGACACGACAATCAGCCCCAGCATTTT
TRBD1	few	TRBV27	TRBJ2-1	CASSLRDRGVDEQFF	TGTGCCAGCAGCCTCCGGGACAGGGGTGTAGATGAGCAGTTCTTC
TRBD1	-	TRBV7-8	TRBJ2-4	CASRRGQGYIQYF	TGTGCCAGCAGACGGGGACAGGGGTACATTCAGTACTTC
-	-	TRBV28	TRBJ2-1	CASREQGRYNEQFF	TGTGCCAGCAGGGAACAGGGAAGATACAATGAGCAGTTCTTC
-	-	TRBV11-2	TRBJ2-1	CASRADRTEQFF	TGTGCCAGCAGAGCTGACAGGACGGAGCAGTTCTTC
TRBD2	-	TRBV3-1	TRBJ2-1	CASSGDVSGRGNEQFF	TGTGCCAGCAGCGGGGATGTTAGCGGGAGGGGTAATGAGCAGTTCTTC
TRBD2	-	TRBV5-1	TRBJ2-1	CASSVSVGLAVHEQFF	TGCGCCAGCAGCGTTTCGGTGGGACTAGCGGTCCATGAGCAGTTCTTC